The entry below gives a single T cell receptor (beta chain) sequence along with its context. Its antigen remains unknown. This record belongs to a study of radiation and T cells in renal cell carcinoma. Study-level results: Pretreatment tumor biopsies were lacking, so baseline clonotypes are unknown.

Here immunoSEQ multiplex PCR was the method, and the copy in TCRdb shows in-frame clones only, minus some. The sample lists 75,000 to 90,000 clones; about 89% were seen once. Time point: blood 4 weeks post-SBRT, at nephrectomy. The treatment was: 15 Gy SBRT to primary tumor, nephrectomy 4 weeks later. Looked up from germline, CDR1 is SGHTA and CDR2 is FQGNSA. Germline trimming cut 2 bases from V and 1 base from J; bases unmatched to any gene: 4. There are 16 residues in the CDR3. The receptor's source is a woman between 65 and 79 years old with renal cell carcinoma. J is TRBJ1-2 and V is TRBV7-2, with TRBD1 matching 10 bases. The sequencing here drew on blood, taken from a patient whose treatment included radiotherapy and nephrectomy. CDR3 amino acids: CASSLTGQGFNYGYTF. The CDR3 coding sequence is TGTGCCAGCAGCTTAACGGGACAGGGGTTTAACTATGGCTACACCTTC.